This TCR beta chain was identified during a study of neoadjuvant anti-PD-1 for oral cavity cancer (dated by TCRdb to the early 2020s). Regarding the research as a whole: Patients mostly received three to four biweekly doses of nivolumab at 3 mg/kg before curative-intent surgical resection. Patients without progression received a fourth nivolumab dose around day 43 and underwent definitive surgical resection on days 50-56. Under RECIST 1.1, a patient counted as a responder if showing complete response, partial response or stable disease, and as a non-responder if showing progression. The parent correlative cohort included under 15 patients, with an approximately 35% response rate. General study outcomes and caveats: A higher pretreatment blood Treg/Th17 ratio correlated with both higher pretreatment blood TCRbeta clonality and lower post-treatment tumor TCRbeta clonality. Only a few patients per response group were included in the TCR analyses, and larger cohorts for validation were called for by the authors. Within PBMCs, T cell clonality (Gini index) was significantly higher in non-responders than responders after neoadjuvant nivolumab.

PBMC libraries used mostly around 0.5 ug of input genomic DNA for deep sequencing, with six replicates per sample. The immunoSEQ hsTCRbeta kit was used to prepare TCRbeta libraries, following the manufacturer's instructions. The finished libraries were brought together in one pool at approximately 3 nM, which was then read using an Illumina NovaSeq 6000 S4 flow cell. The study's processing was this. The immunoSEQ Analyzer handled quality control and preprocessing of the raw data. The analysis was restricted to productive rearrangements, with each unique CDR3 amino acid sequence defining a clonotype. Repertoire clonality was estimated as the Gini-Simpson index, which was calculated using the R package tcR. Student's t test was used to compare Gini indices, and Pearson correlation was used to assess associations with tumor size change. TCRdb's version of the immuneACCESS table is confined to in-frame rearrangements and falls short of the full clone set. An unresolved V gene accounts for under half of the shortfall where checked; the remainder is of unknown origin. From that table come the V and J calls and clone size; the DNA was used to work out D and trimming. This sample gives roughly 46,000 clones in total; 77% of them show up just once. The ten largest clones capture more than 4.5% of the sample.

Trimming removed 3 bases from V and 7 bases from J, leaving 14 bases between the germline ends. The germline V gene (reference sequence) supplies CDR1 SGHKS and CDR2 YYEKEE. There are 15 amino acids in the CDR3, from cysteine to phenylalanine inclusive. The kept DNA is CDR3 alone, 45 bases in frame from the first base. The meaning of the sample's time point label: after neoadjuvant nivolumab, at surgical resection. The patients had newly diagnosed stage II-IVA oral cavity squamous cell carcinoma and had not received any prior systemic or radiation treatment. Everyone in the cohort had locally advanced, HPV-negative oral cavity squamous cell carcinoma. Peripheral blood mononuclear cells were analyzed directly, without maintenance or expansion in culture. Samples came from a longitudinal correlative study of a single-arm phase II trial of neoadjuvant nivolumab in oral cavity squamous cell carcinoma. Subject-matched pre- and post-treatment PBMCs and tumors from three responders and three non-responders were subjected to genomic DNA-based TCRbeta sequencing. Peripheral blood mononuclear cells were drawn once before nivolumab treatment and a second time after treatment, when surgery took place. The Maxwell RSC DNA from Cells kit was used to isolate genomic DNA from PBMCs.

In this sample, this clone turned up once. What antigen it recognizes has not been identified. The sample holds no much larger clone one base away, and base qualities are not on file. This clonotype was obtained from a person between 35 and 79 years old with oral cavity squamous cell carcinoma. The sequenced sample was PBMCs, obtained after nivolumab (anti-PD-1) treatment. The V and J segments used are TRBV5-5 and TRBJ1-6, and TRBD1 may be the D gene, going by 5 matching bases. The nucleotides are TGTGCCAGCAGCTCGAACGGGGGAACAAATTCACCCCTCCACTTT. Translated, it gives CASSSNGGTNSPLHF.